These 4 T cell receptor beta chains were sequenced from one sample in a study of cytomegalovirus exposure and HLA in healthy donors. PCR was performed using 60 Vbeta and 13 Jbeta primers. Sequenced by immunoSEQ multiplex PCR; TCRdb stores in-frame clones only, minus some. In the table there are 95,000 to 150,000 clones, approximately 80% of which are singletons. Sequenced material: PBMCs. These receptors came from a man aged 45-60 years in good health and CMV-seronegative.

This clone was seen once. The rearrangement uses TRBV7-2 and TRBJ2-5; D uncertain. Germline loops: CDR1 SGHTA, CDR2 FQGNSA. This CDR3 contains 13 residues. V was clipped by 1 base and J by 4 bases, with 7 bases between them. CDR3 sequence (DNA): TGTGCCAGCAGCTTAGTGACTCGAGAGACCCAGTACTTC. Its translation is CASSLVTRETQYF.

The V and J genes are TRBV4-1 and TRBJ2-7; D perhaps matches TRBD1 (5 bases). Trimming removed 3 bases from V and 4 bases from J, with 19 bases in between. From germline, CDR1 is MGHRA and CDR2 YSYEKL. The CDR3 length is 16 residues. CDR3 sequence: CASSQVGASELYEQYF. In DNA form, the CDR3 reads TGCGCCAGCAGCCAGGTTGGGGCCTCTGAGCTTTACGAGCAGTACTTC.

This sequence joins TRBV7-9 and TRBJ1-1; D remains unclear. The CDR3 covers 12 residues. V was cut by 5 bases and J by 10 bases, with 14 bases left in between. Looked up from germline, CDR1 is SEHNR and CDR2 is FQNEAQ (reference sequence). The CDR3 DNA reads TGTGCCAGCAGCCTGATGGCCCCGGGAGCTTTCTTT. Its translation is CASSLMAPGAFF.

The J gene is TRBJ2-5, the V gene TRBV29-1; D gene unclear. The germline V and J ends were trimmed by 1 base and 5 bases, with 14 bases remaining between them. This CDR3 is built from 14 residues. CDR1 SQVTM and CDR2 ANQGSEA come from the germline V gene. The CDR3 nucleotides are TGCAGCGTTGAAGCCGTCACTTCGCGGGAGACCCAGTACTTC. Translated, it gives CSVEAVTSRETQYF.